This T cell receptor beta chain was captured in a study of blood T cells in healthy people across ages. General study results and limits: The CMV status of each donor remained undetermined, and this could have confounded shifts in expanded clonotypes. Observed TCR beta diversity per million T cells went down as age went up. This fall followed a roughly linear course with age.

Primers used in a second PCR of about 7 to 12 cycles were a sample-barcoded 5' primer and a J-beta primer mix. A template-switch adaptor with 12 random nucleotides tagged each cDNA molecule. TCRdb used MiXCR to reprocess the 5' RACE reads, holding one entry per CDR3 protein. Among 910,000 or so distinct CDR3 sequences, roughly 51% were seen once, and the ten largest hold about 21%. This clonotype was detected many times. Its antigen remains unidentified. There were healthy Caucasian individuals from Russia, aged roughly 6 to 100, serving as donors. The source of this sequence is a woman aged 55-75 years in good health. The sample was blood.

Written as DNA, the CDR3 is TGCGCCAGCAGCTTCGAGGGGAAGTACGAGCAGTACTTC. This gives the protein CASSFEGKYEQYF. This sequence joins TRBV5-1 and TRBJ2-7; D tentatively fits TRBD1 or TRBD2 (5 bases each). Germline values: CDR1 SGHRS, CDR2 YFSETQ. Trimming took off 2 bases at V and 4 bases at J, with 10 bases between the two ends. The CDR3 sequence is 13 residues long.